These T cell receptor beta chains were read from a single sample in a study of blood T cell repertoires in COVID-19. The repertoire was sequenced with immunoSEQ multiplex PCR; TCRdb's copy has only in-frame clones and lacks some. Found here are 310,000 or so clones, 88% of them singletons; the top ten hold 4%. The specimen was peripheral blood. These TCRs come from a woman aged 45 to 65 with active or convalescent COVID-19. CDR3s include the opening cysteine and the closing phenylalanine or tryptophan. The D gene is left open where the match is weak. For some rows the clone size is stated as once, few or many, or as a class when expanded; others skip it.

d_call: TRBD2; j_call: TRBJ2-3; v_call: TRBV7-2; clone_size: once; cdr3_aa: CASSLAGTSGGADTQYF; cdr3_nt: TGTGCCAGCAGCTTAGCCGGGACTAGCGGGGGGGCAGATACGCAGTATTTT
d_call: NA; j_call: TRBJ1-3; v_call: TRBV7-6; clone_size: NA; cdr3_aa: CASSLVGGKGSGNTIYF; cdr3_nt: TGTGCCAGCAGCTTAGTCGGGGGAAAGGGCTCTGGAAACACCATATATTTT
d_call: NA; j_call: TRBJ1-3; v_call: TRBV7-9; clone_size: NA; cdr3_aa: CASSSPLPDRSSGNTIYF; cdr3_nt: TGTGCCAGCAGCTCCCCTCTACCTGACAGGTCCTCTGGAAACACCATATATTTT
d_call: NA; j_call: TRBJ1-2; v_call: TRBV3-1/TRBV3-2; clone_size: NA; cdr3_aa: CASSQAKGGYGYTF; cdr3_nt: TGTGCCAGCAGCCAAGCTAAAGGGGGCTATGGCTACACCTTC
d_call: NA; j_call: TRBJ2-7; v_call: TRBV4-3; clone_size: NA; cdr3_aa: CASSQTISSAAYEQYF; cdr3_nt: TGCGCCAGCAGCCAAACTATCTCGTCAGCGGCCTACGAGCAGTACTTC
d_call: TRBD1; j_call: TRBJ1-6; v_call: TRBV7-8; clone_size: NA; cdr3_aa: CASSLQGARSPLHF; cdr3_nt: TGTGCCAGCAGCTTACAGGGGGCTCGGTCACCCCTCCACTTT
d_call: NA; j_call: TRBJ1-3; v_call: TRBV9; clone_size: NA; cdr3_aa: CASSPIPGGNTIYF; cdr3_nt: TGTGCCAGCAGCCCTATCCCAGGTGGAAACACCATATATTTT
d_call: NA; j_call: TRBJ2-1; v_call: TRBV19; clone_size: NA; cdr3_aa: CASKVGLDYNEQFF; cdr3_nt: TGTGCCAGTAAGGTAGGACTGGACTACAATGAGCAGTTCTTC
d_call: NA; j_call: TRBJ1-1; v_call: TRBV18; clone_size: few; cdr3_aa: CASSPPSGTSNTEAFF; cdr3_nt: TGTGCCAGCTCACCACCGTCCGGGACATCGAACACTGAAGCTTTCTTT
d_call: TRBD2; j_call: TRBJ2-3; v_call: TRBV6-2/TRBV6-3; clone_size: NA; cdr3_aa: CASSYSPSGRVRDTQYF; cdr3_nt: TGTGCCAGCAGTTACTCCCCCAGCGGGAGGGTTAGGGATACGCAGTATTTT
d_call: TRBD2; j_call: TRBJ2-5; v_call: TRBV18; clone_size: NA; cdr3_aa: CASSPRRGETQYF; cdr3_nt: TGTGCCAGCTCACCACGGCGGGGGGAGACCCAGTACTTC
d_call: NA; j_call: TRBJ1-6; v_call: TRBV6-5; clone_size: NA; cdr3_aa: CASSSGRGNSPLHF; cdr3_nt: TGTGCCAGCAGCTCTGGGAGAGGGAATTCACCCCTCCACTTT
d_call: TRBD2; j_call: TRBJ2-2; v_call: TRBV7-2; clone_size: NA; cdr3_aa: CASSLARLAGGVNTGELFF; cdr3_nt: TGTGCCAGCAGCTTAGCGCGACTAGCGGGGGGGGTTAACACCGGGGAGCTGTTTTTT
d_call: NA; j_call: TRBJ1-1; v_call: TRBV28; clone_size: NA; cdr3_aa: CASSPRTDQNTEAFF; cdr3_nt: TGTGCCAGCAGTCCTAGGACAGATCAGAACACTGAAGCTTTCTTT
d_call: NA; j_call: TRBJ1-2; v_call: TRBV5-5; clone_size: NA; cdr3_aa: CASSPNRVFYGYTF; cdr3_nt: TGTGCCAGCAGCCCAAACAGGGTATTCTATGGCTACACCTTC
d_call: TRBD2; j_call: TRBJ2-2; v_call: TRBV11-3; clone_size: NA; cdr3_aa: CASSLAGRRETAGELFF; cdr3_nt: TGTGCCAGCAGCTTAGCGGGTCGGCGGGAGACGGCCGGGGAGCTGTTTTTT
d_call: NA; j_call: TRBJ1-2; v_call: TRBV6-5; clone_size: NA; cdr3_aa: CASRRTDGYTF; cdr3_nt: TGTGCCAGCAGAAGAACAGACGGCTACACCTTC
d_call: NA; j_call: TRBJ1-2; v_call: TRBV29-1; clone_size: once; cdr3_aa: CSGRGGRGYTF; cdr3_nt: TGCAGCGGTCGCGGAGGAAGGGGCTACACCTTC
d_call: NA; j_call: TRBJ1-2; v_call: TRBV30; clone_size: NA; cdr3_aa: CAWSNELRTSGYTF; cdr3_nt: TGTGCCTGGAGTAACGAGTTGAGGACTAGCGGCTACACCTTC
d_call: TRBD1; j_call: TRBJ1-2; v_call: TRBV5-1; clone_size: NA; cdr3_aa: CASSPRPTGATNYGYTF; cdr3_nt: TGCGCCAGCAGCCCTAGACCGACAGGGGCAACTAACTATGGCTACACCTTC
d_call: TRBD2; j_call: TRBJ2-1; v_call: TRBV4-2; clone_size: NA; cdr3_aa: CASSQDWTSGGINEQFF; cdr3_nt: TGTGCCAGCAGCCAAGATTGGACAAGCGGGGGGATCAATGAGCAGTTCTTC
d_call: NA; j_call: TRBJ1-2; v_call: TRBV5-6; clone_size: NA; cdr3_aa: CASSSNAGIWGYTF; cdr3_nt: TGTGCCAGCAGCTCCAACGCCGGGATCTGGGGCTACACCTTC
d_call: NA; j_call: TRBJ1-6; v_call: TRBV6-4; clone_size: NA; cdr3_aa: CASSDREGSPLHF; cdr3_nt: TGTGCCAGCAGTGACAGGGAGGGTTCACCCCTCCACTTT
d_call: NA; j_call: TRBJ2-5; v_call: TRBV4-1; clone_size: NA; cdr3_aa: CASSQEAPGTGPLETQYF; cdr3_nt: TGCGCCAGCAGCCAAGAGGCCCCCGGAACAGGACCCCTGGAGACCCAGTACTTC
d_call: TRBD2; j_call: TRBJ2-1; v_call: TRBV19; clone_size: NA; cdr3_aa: CASSIRAGSLNEQFF; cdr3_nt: TGTGCCAGTAGTATAAGAGCGGGATCGCTCAATGAGCAGTTCTTC
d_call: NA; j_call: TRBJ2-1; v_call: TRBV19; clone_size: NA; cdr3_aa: CASKPLTGTNSYNEQFF; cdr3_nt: TGTGCCAGTAAACCGTTAACCGGGACAAACTCCTACAATGAGCAGTTCTTC
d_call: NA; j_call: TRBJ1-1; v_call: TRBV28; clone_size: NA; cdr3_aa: CASSLGQGEAFF; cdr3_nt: TGTGCCAGCAGTCTGGGGCAGGGTGAAGCTTTCTTT
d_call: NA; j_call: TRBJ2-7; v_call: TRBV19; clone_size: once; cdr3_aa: CASSTGLSSYEQYF; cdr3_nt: TGTGCCAGTAGCACGGGACTGAGCTCCTACGAGCAGTACTTC
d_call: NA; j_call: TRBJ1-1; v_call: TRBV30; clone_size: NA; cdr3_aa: CAWSPGEPTGAFF; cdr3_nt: TGTGCCTGGAGCCCGGGGGAGCCCACAGGAGCTTTCTTT
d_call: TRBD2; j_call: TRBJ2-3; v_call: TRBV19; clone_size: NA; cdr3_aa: CASRRQWTSGGADTQYF; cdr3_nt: TGTGCCAGTAGGCGACAGTGGACTAGCGGGGGCGCAGATACGCAGTATTTT
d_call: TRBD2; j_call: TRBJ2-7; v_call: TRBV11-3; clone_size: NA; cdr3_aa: CASSLSTVGLAGLPPEQYF; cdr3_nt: TGTGCCAGCAGCTTGAGTACTGTGGGACTAGCGGGCTTACCCCCCGAGCAGTACTTC
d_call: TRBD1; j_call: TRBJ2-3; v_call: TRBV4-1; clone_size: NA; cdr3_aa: CASSTRTGGNTQYF; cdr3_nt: TGCGCCAGCAGCACCCGGACAGGGGGAAATACGCAGTATTTT
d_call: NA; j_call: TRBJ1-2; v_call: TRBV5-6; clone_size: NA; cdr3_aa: CASSLQGAGGYTF; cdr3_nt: TGTGCCAGCAGCTTGCAGGGTGCGGGAGGCTACACCTTC
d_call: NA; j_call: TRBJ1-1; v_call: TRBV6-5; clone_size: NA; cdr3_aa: CASIVTTNTEAFF; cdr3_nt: TGTGCCAGCATAGTCACGACAAACACTGAAGCTTTCTTT
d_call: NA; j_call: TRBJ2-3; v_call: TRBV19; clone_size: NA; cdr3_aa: CASSIAFVDRSTDTQYF; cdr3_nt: TGTGCCAGTAGTATAGCCTTCGTTGACAGGAGCACAGATACGCAGTATTTT
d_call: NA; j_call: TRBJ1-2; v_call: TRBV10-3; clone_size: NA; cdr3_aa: CAISESTDSIYGYTF; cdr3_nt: TGTGCCATCAGTGAGTCTACGGACAGTATCTATGGCTACACCTTC
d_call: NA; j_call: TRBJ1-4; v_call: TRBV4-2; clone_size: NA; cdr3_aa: CASSQDIWAPNEKLFF; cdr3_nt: TGTGCCAGCAGCCAAGATATTTGGGCGCCTAATGAAAAACTGTTTTTT
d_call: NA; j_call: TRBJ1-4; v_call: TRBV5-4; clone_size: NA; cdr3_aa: CASSPGGTNEKLFF; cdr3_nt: TGTGCCAGCAGCCCGGGCGGGACTAATGAAAAACTGTTTTTT
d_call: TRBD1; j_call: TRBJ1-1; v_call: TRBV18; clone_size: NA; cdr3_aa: CASSPGQGWNTEAFF; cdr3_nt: TGTGCCAGCTCACCGGGACAGGGGTGGAACACTGAAGCTTTCTTT
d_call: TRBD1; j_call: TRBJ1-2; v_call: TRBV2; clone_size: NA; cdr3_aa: CASRQGQGYGYTF; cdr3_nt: TGTGCCAGCAGACAGGGACAGGGCTATGGCTACACCTTC
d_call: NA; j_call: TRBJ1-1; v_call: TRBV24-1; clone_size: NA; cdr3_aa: CATSDWRGTEAFF; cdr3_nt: TGTGCCACCAGTGATTGGAGGGGAACTGAAGCTTTCTTT
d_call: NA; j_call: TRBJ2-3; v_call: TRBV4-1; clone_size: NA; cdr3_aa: CASSPRGQSGTDTQYF; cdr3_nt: TGCGCCAGCAGCCCTCGAGGCCAGTCGGGGACAGATACGCAGTATTTT
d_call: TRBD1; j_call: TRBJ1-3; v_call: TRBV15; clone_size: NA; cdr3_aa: CATSRGEETGSTGNTIYF; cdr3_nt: TGTGCCACCAGCAGAGGGGAGGAGACAGGGAGTACTGGAAACACCATATATTTT
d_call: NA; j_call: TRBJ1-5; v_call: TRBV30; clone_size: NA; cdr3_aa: CAWSGIGGSYNQPQHF; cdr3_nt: TGTGCCTGGAGTGGAATTGGAGGAAGTTATAATCAGCCCCAGCATTTT
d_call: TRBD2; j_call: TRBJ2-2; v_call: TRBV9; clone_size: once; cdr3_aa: CASSVTSGGLKNTGELFF; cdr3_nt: TGTGCCAGCAGCGTGACTAGCGGGGGGCTTAAGAACACCGGGGAGCTGTTTTTT
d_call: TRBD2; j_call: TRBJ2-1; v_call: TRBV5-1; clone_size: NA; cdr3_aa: CASSSEAGGDNEQFF; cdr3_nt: TGCGCCAGCAGCTCCGAAGCGGGGGGAGACAATGAGCAGTTCTTC